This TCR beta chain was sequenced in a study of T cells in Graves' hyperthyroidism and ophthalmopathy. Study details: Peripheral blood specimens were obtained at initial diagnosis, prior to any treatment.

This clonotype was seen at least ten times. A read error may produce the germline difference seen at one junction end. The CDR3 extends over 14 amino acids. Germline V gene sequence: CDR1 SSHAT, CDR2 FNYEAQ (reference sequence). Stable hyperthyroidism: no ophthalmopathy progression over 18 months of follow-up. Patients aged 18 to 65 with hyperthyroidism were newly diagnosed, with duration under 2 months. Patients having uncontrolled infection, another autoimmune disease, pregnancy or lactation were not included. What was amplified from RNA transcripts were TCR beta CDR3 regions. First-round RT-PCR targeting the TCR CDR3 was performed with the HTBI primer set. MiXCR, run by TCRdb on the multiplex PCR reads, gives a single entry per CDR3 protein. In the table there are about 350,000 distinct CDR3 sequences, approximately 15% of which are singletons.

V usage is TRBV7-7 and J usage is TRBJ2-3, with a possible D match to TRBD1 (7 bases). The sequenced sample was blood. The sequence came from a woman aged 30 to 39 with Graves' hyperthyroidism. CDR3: CASSRGTATDTQYF. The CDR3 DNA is TGTGCTAGCAGCCGGGGGACAGCCACAGATACGCAGTATTTT.